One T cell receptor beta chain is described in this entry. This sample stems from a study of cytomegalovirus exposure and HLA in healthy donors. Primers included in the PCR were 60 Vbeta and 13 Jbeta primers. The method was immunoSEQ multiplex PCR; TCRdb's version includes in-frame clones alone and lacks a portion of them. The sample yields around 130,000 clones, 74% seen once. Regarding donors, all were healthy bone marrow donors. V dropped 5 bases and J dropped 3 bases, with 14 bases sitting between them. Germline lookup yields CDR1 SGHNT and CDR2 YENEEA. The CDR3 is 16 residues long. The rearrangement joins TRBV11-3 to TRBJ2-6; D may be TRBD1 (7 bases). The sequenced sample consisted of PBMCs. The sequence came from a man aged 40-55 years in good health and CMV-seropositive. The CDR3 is CASSAGRGDGANVLTF. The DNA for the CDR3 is TGTGCCAGCAGCGCTGGCAGGGGGGATGGGGCCAACGTCCTGACTTTC. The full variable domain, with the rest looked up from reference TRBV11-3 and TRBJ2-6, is EAGVVQSPRYKIIEKKQPVAFWCNPISGHNTLYWYLQNLGQGPELLIRYENEEAVDDSQLPKDRFSAERLKGVDSTLKIQPAELGDSAVYLCASSAGRGDGANVLTFGAGSRLTVL.